This T cell receptor (beta chain) was found in a study of Ad26.COV2.S vaccination and SARS-CoV-2 variants. On this clone itself: Its antigen is unidentified.

CDR1 is SEHNR, CDR2 FQNEAQ, per germline (reference sequence). CDR3 length equals 16 residues. Between the trimmed V and J ends, which lost 0 bases and 8 bases, there was a span of 19 bases. Sequencing used immunoSEQ multiplex PCR; TCRdb keeps in-frame clones, though not all of them. The sample includes hundreds of thousands of clones, about 91% seen only once; the top ten take roughly 3.9%. Study outcomes and limitations: For non-spike TCRs, breadth in vaccine recipients resembled that in placebo recipients. Placebo recipients showed lower spike-specific TCR breadth than vaccinees. Reportedly, after vaccination the spike-specific CD8+ and CD4+ T cell responses displayed substantial breadth.

The input for sequencing was peripheral blood, taken after recovery from COVID-19. This chain joins TRBV7-9 and TRBJ1-2; possible D gene TRBD1, 6 bases. The source of this sequence is a human donor who had recovered from COVID-19. CDR3 sequence (DNA): TGTGCCAGCAGCTTAGCCGATCCGACAGGCCCCCAAGGCTACACCTTC. Translating it yields CASSLADPTGPQGYTF.